These 29 T cell receptor beta chains were sequenced from one sample in a study of T cell responses to AZD1222 COVID-19 vaccine (dated by TCRdb to the early 2020s). The library was obtained by the immunoSEQ multiplex PCR assay. The table comes from immuneACCESS by way of TCRdb, which keeps in-frame sequences with V and J called. Part of the clones is missing from these tables; in studies checked, under half for an unresolved V gene and the rest for unknown reasons. Present in this sample are about 150,000 clones, around 90% of which were seen just once. The top ten hold 1.1% to 1.5% of the sample. The time point label for this specimen denotes: baseline before first vaccination. The material was peripheral blood, obtained on day 0 of AZD1222 vaccination. These receptors were taken from an adult in good health.

This chain uses TRBV24-1 with TRBJ2-5; D may be TRBD1 (5 bases). CDR1 is KGHDR and CDR2 is SFDVKD in the germline V gene. Trimming pared 1 base from V and 4 bases from J, leaving 18 bases between. The CDR3 consists of 17 residues. CDR3 in DNA: TGTGCCACCAGTGATTTAGGTCAGGGCCCCTCAGGAGAGACCCAGTACTTC. Amino acids: CATSDLGQGPSGETQYF.

This rearrangement joins TRBV12-3 or TRBV12-4 to TRBJ1-2, with D uncertain. The CDR3 runs to 13 residues. Trimming took 6 bases from V and 4 from J, leaving 12 bases between them. The CDR3, as DNA: TGTGCCAGCAGCCTAACAGAAGTCTATGGCTACACCTTC. Amino acids: CASSLTEVYGYTF.

The chain recombines TRBV6-2 or TRBV6-3 with TRBJ1-1; no firm D call. The germline V gene has CDR1 MNHEY and CDR2 SVGEGT. CDR3 length: 14 residues. The germline V and J ends were trimmed by 6 bases and 0 bases, with 11 bases remaining between them. This CDR3 is CASSRPGLNTEAFF. The CDR3 DNA sequence: TGTGCCAGCAGCCGCCCCGGGCTGAACACTGAAGCTTTCTTT.

The chain joins TRBV19 to TRBJ1-5; maybe TRBD1 (6 bases). Germline CDR1 and CDR2: LNHDA and SQIVND (reference sequence). Trimming removed 7 bases at V and 2 bases at J, with 21 bases between. The CDR3 has 17 amino acids. The DNA for the CDR3 is TGTGCCAGTACGGTTGGCGCAGGGGCGGTTGGCAATCAGCCCCAGCATTTT. Translated, it gives CASTVGAGAVGNQPQHF.

The J gene is TRBJ1-4, the V gene TRBV11-3; no reliable D call. This CDR3 region has 14 residues. The germline V gene encodes CDR1 SGHNT and CDR2 YENEEA. Trimming took off 5 bases at V and 3 bases at J, with 10 bases between the two ends. The DNA of the CDR3 is TGTGCCAGCAGCCACGACCACTCTAATGAAAAACTGTTTTTT. It yields the protein CASSHDHSNEKLFF.

The rearrangement joins TRBV7-2 to TRBJ2-7; 11 positions match TRBD1. V gave up 3 bases and J gave up 6 bases; unmatched junction bases: 7. CDR1 and CDR2 from the germline V gene are SGHTA and FQGNSA. The CDR3 has 15 residues. The CDR3 bases are TGTGCCAGCAGCTTTGGACAGGGGGCGCTTCGCGAGCAGTACTTC. Amino acid sequence: CASSFGQGALREQYF.

This clone has only a few counts. This chain uses TRBV7-2 with TRBJ2-7; D is possibly TRBD1 (5 bases). CDR1 and CDR2 (germline): SGHTA, FQGNSA. Trimming took 2 bases from V and 6 from J, leaving 14 bases between them. The length of the CDR3 is 14 residues. CDR3 DNA: TGTGCCAGCAGCTTATTCCAGGGTTTGGGCGAGCAGTACTTC. It yields the protein CASSLFQGLGEQYF.

This rearrangement joins TRBV4-3 to TRBJ2-1; 7 bases line up with TRBD1. With V trimmed by 0 bases and J by 7 bases, 6 bases remained unmatched. CDR1 and CDR2 (germline): LGHNA, YSLEER. The CDR3 is 15 amino acids. This CDR3 is CASSQDLKGANEQFF. The CDR3 region has the DNA TGCGCCAGCAGCCAAGATTTGAAGGGGGCGAATGAGCAGTTCTTC.

V and J are TRBV6-5 and TRBJ2-3; 8 bases match TRBD2. This CDR3 region has 15 residues. V was pared by 6 bases and J by 6 bases, with 11 bases of the junction left unmatched. CDR1 MNHEY and CDR2 SVGAGI come from the germline V gene. CDR3 nucleotide sequence: TGTGCCAGCAGGCCGGGAGCGGGGGATGAGGATACGCAGTATTTT. This sequence encodes CASRPGAGDEDTQYF.

The V gene is TRBV6-5, the J gene TRBJ2-7; TRBD1 matches at 8 bases. V lost 6 bases, J lost 2 bases, and 9 bases stayed unmatched. This CDR3 is 15 amino acids long. Germline CDR1 and CDR2: MNHEY and SVGAGI. CDR3 sequence: CASSPGQGYPYEQYF. CDR3 DNA: TGTGCCAGCAGCCCCGGACAGGGTTATCCCTACGAGCAGTACTTC.

This chain uses TRBV9 with TRBJ2-1, with 11 bases matching TRBD2. The CDR3 contains 18 residues. In germline, CDR1 is SGDLS, CDR2 YYNGEE. V lost 0 bases, J lost 2 bases, and 7 bases stayed unmatched. The DNA of the CDR3 is TGTGCCAGCAGCGTAGTTAGCGGGGGGGCCATTCCCTACAATGAGCAGTTCTTC. Protein: CASSVVSGGAIPYNEQFF. The full variable domain, completed using reference TRBV9 and TRBJ2-1, is DSGVTQTPKHLITATGQRVTLRCSPRSGDLSVYWYQQSLDQGLQFLIQYYNGEERAKGNILERFSAQQFPDLHSELNLSSLELGDSALYFCASSVVSGGAIPYNEQFFGPGTRLTVL.

The sample holds one count of this clone. V usage is TRBV13 and J usage is TRBJ1-6, with D unresolved. V was trimmed by 2 bases and J by 5 bases, leaving 7 bases between them. CDR1 and CDR2 (germline): PRHDT, FYEKMQ (reference sequence). The CDR3 sequence is 14 residues long. CDR3 amino acids: CASSLRPDNSPLHF. CDR3 in DNA: TGTGCCAGCAGCTTAAGACCGGATAATTCACCCCTCCACTTT.

V gene TRBV5-1 combines with J gene TRBJ1-2, with no clear D. The CDR3 has 14 residues. Germline V gene sequence: CDR1 SGHRS, CDR2 YFSETQ. Trimming took off 1 base at V and 1 base at J, with 8 bases between the two ends. The CDR3 region is CASSLSGNNYGYTF. CDR3 sequence (DNA): TGCGCCAGCAGCTTGTCGGGAAATAACTATGGCTACACCTTC.

This clone has only one observation. The CDR3 region is CASSLAFQGSYNSPLHF. DNA for the CDR3: TGCGCCAGCAGCTTGGCCTTTCAGGGCTCCTATAATTCACCCCTCCACTTT. This chain connects TRBV5-1 to TRBJ1-6; TRBD1 might be the D (5 bases). This CDR3 contains 17 residues. Germline CDR1 SGHRS, CDR2 YFSETQ. The ends were cut back, 0 bases at V and 0 bases at J, with 10 bases in the middle.

The chain links TRBV6-4 to TRBJ2-1, with a tentative D call TRBD1 (5 bases). V was shortened by 2 bases and J by 2 bases, with 10 bases between the two germline ends. Germline CDR1 is MRHNA and CDR2 is SNTAGT. The CDR3 sequence is 15 residues long. CDR3 loop: CASSDAGLPYNEQFF. In nucleotides, the CDR3 is TGTGCCAGCAGTGACGCAGGGCTCCCCTACAATGAGCAGTTCTTC.

This clone showed up just a few times. The chain is built from TRBV10-3 and TRBJ1-1, with a weak D call TRBD1 (6 bases). Per the germline V gene, CDR1 is ENHRY and CDR2 is SYGVKD. V was shortened by 9 bases and J by 1 base, with 9 bases between the two germline ends. CDR3 size: 12 residues. The CDR3 region has the DNA TGTGCCATAGGACAGCAGAACACTGAAGCTTTCTTT. This sequence encodes CAIGQQNTEAFF.

The V call is TRBV3-1 (or the pseudogene TRBV3-2), the J call TRBJ1-1, with a possible D match to TRBD1 (6 bases). Trimming took 1 base from V and 3 from J, leaving 12 bases between them. This CDR3 comprises 15 residues. Germline CDR1 and CDR2: LGHDT and YNNKEL (reference sequence). The CDR3 DNA follows: TGTGCCAGCAGCCAAGTTCCGGGGGCGGACACTGAAGCTTTCTTT. Translated, it gives CASSQVPGADTEAFF.

V usage is TRBV4-3 and J usage is TRBJ2-1, with 8 bases lining up with TRBD2. The CDR3 consists of 16 residues. With 0 bases clipped from V and 8 bases from J, the junction kept 9 bases outside the gene matches. CDR1 LGHNA and CDR2 YSLEER come from the germline V gene. CDR3 DNA: TGCGCCAGCAGCCAAGATAACAGCGGGGGAGGCGATGAGCAGTTCTTC. Its protein product is CASSQDNSGGGDEQFF.

The J gene is TRBJ2-7, the V gene TRBV30; 8 nucleotides line up with TRBD1. The CDR3 extends over 15 amino acids. V lost 8 bases, J lost 3 bases, and 15 bases stayed unmatched. Germline CDR1 is GTSNPN and CDR2 is SVGIG (reference sequence). CDR3 in DNA: TGTGCCATGTTCAAACGGATGACAGGGGACTACGAGCAGTACTTC. The encoded protein is CAMFKRMTGDYEQYF.

This sequence joins TRBV6-5 and TRBJ2-1, with 8 nucleotides matching TRBD1. Germline assignment: CDR1 MNHEY and CDR2 SVGAGI. The CDR3 is 13 residues long. V dropped 8 bases and J dropped 9; count of bases not matched to a gene: 9. Written as DNA, the CDR3 is TGTGCCAGCCAGGGGGCGCTTACCCTTGAGCAGTTCTTC. This encodes CASQGALTLEQFF.

CDR3 sequence reads: CASSQGHRVVYGYTF. CDR3 DNA: TGTGCCAGCAGCCAAGGACACAGGGTTGTCTATGGCTACACCTTC. The chain has TRBV3-1 (or the pseudogene TRBV3-2) and TRBJ1-2; D might be TRBD1 (6 bases). The CDR3 has 15 amino acids. V lost 1 base to trimming and J lost 4 bases, with 13 bases between them. The germline CDR1 and CDR2 sequences are LGHDT and YNNKEL (reference sequence).

J is TRBJ2-5 and V is TRBV7-3; D is unclear. Germline CDR1 reads SGHTA; CDR2 reads FQGTGA. The CDR3 has 14 residues. V gave up 0 bases and J gave up 1 base, with 6 bases separating them. CDR3 amino acids: CASSLTGFQETQYF. CDR3 nucleotide sequence: TGTGCCAGCAGCTTAACTGGATTCCAAGAGACCCAGTACTTC.

V is TRBV6-6 and J is TRBJ1-1; D is uncertain. The CDR3 is 11 residues long. From germline, CDR1 is MNHNY and CDR2 SVGAGI (reference sequence). As DNA, the CDR3 is TGTACCACATCGATCAACACTGAAGCTTTCTTT. As protein: CTTSINTEAFF.

The gene calls are TRBV30 and TRBJ1-1; D remains unclear. The CDR3 sequence is 13 residues long. The germline V and J ends were trimmed by 3 bases and 0 bases, with 8 bases remaining between them. Per the germline V gene, CDR1 is GTSNPN and CDR2 is SVGIG (reference sequence). CDR3 sequence: CAWREGLNTEAFF. CDR3 nucleotides: TGTGCCTGGAGAGAGGGCTTGAACACTGAAGCTTTCTTT.

V gene TRBV6-2 or TRBV6-3 combines with J gene TRBJ2-1, with D perhaps matching TRBD2 (5 bases). Germline values: CDR1 MNHEY, CDR2 SVGEGT. The CDR3 has 17 amino acids. The V end was cut by 2 bases, the J end by 4 bases, with 18 bases between. For the CDR3, the DNA is TGTGCCAGCAGTTACGAGTGGAGCGGAAGTAGATACAATGAGCAGTTCTTC. Protein: CASSYEWSGSRYNEQFF.

The V and J genes are TRBV11-3 and TRBJ2-2; TRBD1 agrees at 7 bases. Germline V lookup: CDR1 SGHNT, CDR2 YENEEA. Trimming took 6 bases from V and 4 from J; bases not matched to a gene: 11. This CDR3 is 16 amino acids long. CDR3 DNA: TGTGCCAGCAGTTCGGGGCAGACAGGGTCCACCGGGGAGCTGTTTTTT. This gives the protein CASSSGQTGSTGELFF.

V gene TRBV12-3 or TRBV12-4 combines with J gene TRBJ2-7, with D possibly being TRBD2 (5 bases). CDR3 length: 13 amino acids. With 8 bases removed from V and 0 bases from J, the gap between germline ends came to 11 bases. The CDR3 sequence is CASGGISSYEQYF. For the CDR3, the DNA is TGTGCCAGCGGAGGAATAAGCTCCTACGAGCAGTACTTC.

The chain joins TRBV15 to TRBJ2-6; no reliable D call. The CDR3 length is 21 residues. The V gene lost 0 bases and the J gene lost 0 bases, with 21 bases spanning the gap. Germline V gene data show CDR1 as LNHNV and CDR2 as YYDKDF (reference sequence). DNA of the CDR3: TGTGCCACCAGCAGAGATGATGTTGAAGTAGGGTTCCGCTCTGGGGCCAACGTCCTGACTTTC. Translation gives CATSRDDVEVGFRSGANVLTF.

This chain connects TRBV9 to TRBJ1-5, with D unresolved. Germline V gives CDR1 SGDLS, CDR2 YYNGEE. CDR3 length: 14 residues. V was trimmed by 3 bases and J by 2 bases, leaving 9 bases between them. CDR3 amino acids: CASSATSRNQPQHF. As DNA, the CDR3 is TGTGCCAGCAGCGCCACAAGCCGCAATCAGCCCCAGCATTTT.